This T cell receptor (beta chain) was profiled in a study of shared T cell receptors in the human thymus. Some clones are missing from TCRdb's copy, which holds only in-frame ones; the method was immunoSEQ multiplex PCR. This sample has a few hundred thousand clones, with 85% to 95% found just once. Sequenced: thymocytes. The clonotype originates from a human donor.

CDR3 residues: CASSGKGPGKTNNEQFF. CDR3 in DNA: TGCGCCAGCAGTGGGAAGGGGCCGGGAAAAACCAACAATGAGCAGTTCTTC. This chain joins TRBV10-2 and TRBJ2-1, with D perhaps assigned TRBD1 or TRBD2 (5 bases each). V lost 4 bases and J lost 5, with 21 bases in between. This CDR3 has 17 amino acids. Germline V CDR1 and CDR2: WSHSY, SAAADI.